This TCR beta chain originates from a study of blood T cell repertoires in COVID-19 (dated by TCRdb to the early 2020s). Study-wide context: The collaborator samples originated in the United States, Italy and Spain and spanned the acute and convalescent phases of COVID-19. A de-identified subject ID, COVID-19 status, age in years and sex were almost always included in the sample metadata. The repertoires were released in a freely available public database intended as a resource for research on the immune response to SARS-CoV-2. The prospective study material was composed of cDNA or gDNA derived from T cells, B-cell-depleted T cells, or PBMCs. Samples came from the ongoing ImmuneRACE study (first 160 participants) plus 1,254 subjects from 6 global collaborators. Where HLA class I and class II types were available, the types were taken from metadata supplied by the sample provider, not from assay-based typing. Subjects who had been exposed to COVID-19, were actively infected with it, or had recovered from it provided the deeply sampled blood TCRbeta repertoires that made up the dataset. Paper-wide results and their limitations: How much clinical and demographic metadata was included differed by source and by participant, and the metadata was provided uncurated.

About this clone: The clone's antigen remains unknown. No per-base quality is available; no much larger clone lies one base away.

Participants in the prospective study were enrolled through a virtual design, were aged about 18 to 100 years, and lived in 20 to 30 United States geographic areas. In the prospective study, participants were assigned to cohorts based on the clinical history participants reported in a screening survey and a study questionnaire. ImmuneRACE Cohort 3 recovered participants were defined by two consecutive negative NP/OP PCR tests, healthcare professional clearance, or symptom resolution. Mobile phlebotomists in the prospective study collected whole blood, serum and a nasopharyngeal or oropharyngeal swab from every participant. Over a roughly two-month period, participants in the prospective study had the option of providing additional blood draws and questionnaires. Blood samples from the prospective study were shipped frozen or at room temperature prior to DNA extraction. CDR1 LGHNA and CDR2 YSLEER are derived from the germline V gene. Trimming takes 3 bases off V and 2 bases off J; junction bases not matched to a gene: 13. The CDR3 holds 17 amino acids from the cysteine to the phenylalanine. The read is trimmed to its CDR3 DNA, 51 bases read in frame from base 1.

TCRbeta CDR3 regions were amplified from genomic DNA by means of the immunoSEQ Assay, a bias-controlled multiplex PCR. On the study's bioinformatics: The number of nucleated cells in each sample was estimated by amplification of reference gene primers within the assay. To quantify the absolute abundance of each unique TCRbeta CDR3 rearrangement, sequence reads were collapsed and filtered. For each sample, productive Simpson clonality was calculated as the square root of Simpson's diversity index over productive rearrangements. In its TCRdb copy, this immuneACCESS table keeps in-frame sequences only and misses some clones. Where compared with another copy, unresolved V genes explain less than half of these, and the others have no known cause. V, J and clone size are those of that table, while D and trimming were read from the DNA. In all, the sample holds about 280,000 clones, and 75% to 90% of those were seen once. The top ten constitute 2.5% of the sample.

This chain is built from TRBV4-3 and TRBJ2-7, with 7 bases aligning to TRBD2. The receptor comes from a woman aged 45 to 65 who had recovered from COVID-19. Specimen: PBMCs or T cells enriched from blood (not recorded which). CDR3 reads: CASSQTPDGRRTYEQYF. The nucleotide sequence reads as follows: TGCGCCAGCAGCCAGACTCCTGACGGGAGGCGCACCTACGAGCAGTACTTC.